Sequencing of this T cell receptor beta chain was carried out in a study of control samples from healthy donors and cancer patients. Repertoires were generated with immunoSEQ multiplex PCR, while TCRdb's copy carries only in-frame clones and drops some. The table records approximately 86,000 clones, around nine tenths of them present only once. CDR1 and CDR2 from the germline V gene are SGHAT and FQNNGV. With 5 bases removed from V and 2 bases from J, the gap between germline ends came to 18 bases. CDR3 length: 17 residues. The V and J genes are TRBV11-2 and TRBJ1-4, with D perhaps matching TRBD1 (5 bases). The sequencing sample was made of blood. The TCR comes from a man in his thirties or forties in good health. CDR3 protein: CASSGGIGFGTNEKLFF. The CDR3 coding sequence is TGTGCCAGCAGCGGGGGGATCGGTTTTGGGACTAATGAAAAACTGTTTTTT.